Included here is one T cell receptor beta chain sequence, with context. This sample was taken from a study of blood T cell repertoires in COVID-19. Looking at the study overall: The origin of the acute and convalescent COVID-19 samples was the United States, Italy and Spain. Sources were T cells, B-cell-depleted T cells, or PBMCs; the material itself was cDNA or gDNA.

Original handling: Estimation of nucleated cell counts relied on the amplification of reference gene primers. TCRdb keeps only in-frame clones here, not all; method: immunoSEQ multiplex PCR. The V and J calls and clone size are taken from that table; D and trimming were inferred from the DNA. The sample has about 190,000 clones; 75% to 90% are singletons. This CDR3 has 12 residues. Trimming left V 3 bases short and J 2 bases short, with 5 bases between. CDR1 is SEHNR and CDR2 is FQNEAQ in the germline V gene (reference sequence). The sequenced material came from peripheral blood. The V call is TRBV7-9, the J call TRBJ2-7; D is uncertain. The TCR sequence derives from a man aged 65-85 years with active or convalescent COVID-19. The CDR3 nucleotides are TGTGCCAGCAGCTTGAGCGCCTACGAGCAGTACTTC. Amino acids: CASSLSAYEQYF.